This TCR beta chain was recorded in a study of molecular identifiers for immune sequencing clone quantification. Regarding the study as a whole: It was shown that clones above 20 RNA copies held over 98% of effector molecules, but under 1% in naive cells.

Germline V gene lookup returns CDR1 MNHNS and CDR2 SASEGT. With 6 bases clipped from V and 5 bases from J, the junction kept 9 bases outside the gene matches. This CDR3 region has 14 residues. TCRdb re-called the PCR reads through MiXCR, storing one row per CDR3 protein. Of approximately 680,000 distinct CDR3 sequences listed, approximately 24% are singletons. For naive CD8 T cells, sorting used the CD8+CD4-CCR7+CD45RA+ phenotype. On this clonotype itself: The antigen is unknown.

This chain links TRBV6-1 with TRBJ2-7; TRBD1 matches 8 bases. The origin of this receptor is a human donor in good health. Some libraries in this study had Jurkat cell RNA spiked in. The specimen was naive CD8+ T cells from blood, with Jurkat cell RNA spiked in. Subset described: FACS-sorted CD8+CD4-CCR7+CD45RA+ naive T cells. The CDR3 DNA reads TGTGCCAGCAGGGACAGGGACATTTTCCACGAGCAGTACTTC. It codes for CASRDRDIFHEQYF.